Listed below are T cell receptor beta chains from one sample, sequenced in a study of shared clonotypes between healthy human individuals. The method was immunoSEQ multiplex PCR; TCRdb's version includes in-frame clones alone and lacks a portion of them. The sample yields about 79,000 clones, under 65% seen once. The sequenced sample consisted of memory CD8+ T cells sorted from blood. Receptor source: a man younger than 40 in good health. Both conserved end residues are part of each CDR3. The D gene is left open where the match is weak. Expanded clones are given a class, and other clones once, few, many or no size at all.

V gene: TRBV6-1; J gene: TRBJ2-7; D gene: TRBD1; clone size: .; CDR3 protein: CASSGQEPYEQYF; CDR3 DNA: TGTGCCAGCAGCGGACAGGAACCCTACGAGCAGTACTTC
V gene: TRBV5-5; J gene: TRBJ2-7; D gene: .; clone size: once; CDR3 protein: CASSLEGIGYEQYF; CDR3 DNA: TGTGCCAGCAGCTTGGAAGGGATAGGCTACGAGCAGTACTTC
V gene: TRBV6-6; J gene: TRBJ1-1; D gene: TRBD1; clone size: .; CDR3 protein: CASSYGPQGDRAFF; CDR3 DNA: TGTGCCAGCAGTTATGGGCCACAGGGGGACAGAGCTTTCTTT
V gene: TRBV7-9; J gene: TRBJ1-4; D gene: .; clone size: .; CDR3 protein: CASSLEPLTGPYNEKLFF; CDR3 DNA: TGTGCCAGCAGCTTAGAGCCGCTGACAGGTCCTTATAATGAAAAACTGTTTTTT
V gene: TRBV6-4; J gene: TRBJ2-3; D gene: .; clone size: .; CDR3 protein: CASSDKDSDTQYF; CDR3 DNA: TGTGCCAGCAGTGACAAGGATTCAGATACGCAGTATTTT
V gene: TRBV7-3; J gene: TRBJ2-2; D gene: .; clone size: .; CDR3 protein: CASSPSGTGELFF; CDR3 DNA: TGTGCCAGCAGCCCTTCGGGTACCGGGGAGCTGTTTTTT
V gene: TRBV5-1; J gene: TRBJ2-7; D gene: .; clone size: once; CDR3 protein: CASSSEQAYEQYF; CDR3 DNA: TGCGCCAGCAGCTCAGAACAAGCCTACGAGCAGTACTTC
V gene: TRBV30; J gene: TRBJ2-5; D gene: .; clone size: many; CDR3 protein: CAWRKETQYF; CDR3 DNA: TGTGCCTGGAGAAAAGAGACCCAGTACTTC
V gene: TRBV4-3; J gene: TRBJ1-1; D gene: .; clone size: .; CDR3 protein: CASSQDTDLNTEAFF; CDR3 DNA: TGCGCCAGCAGCCAAGATACGGATCTGAACACTGAAGCTTTCTTT
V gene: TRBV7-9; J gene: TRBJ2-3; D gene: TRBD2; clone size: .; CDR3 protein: CASSPPGGRELNTQYF; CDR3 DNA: TGTGCCAGCAGCCCCCCGGGAGGGCGGGAGTTGAATACGCAGTATTTT
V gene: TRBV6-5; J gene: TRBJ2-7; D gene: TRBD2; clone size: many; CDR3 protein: CASTPPGLAVYEQYF; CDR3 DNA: TGTGCCAGCACCCCCCCGGGACTAGCGGTTTACGAGCAGTACTTC
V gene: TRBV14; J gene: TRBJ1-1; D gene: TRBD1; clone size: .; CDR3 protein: CASKDRGGPSEAFF; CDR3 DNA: TGTGCCAGCAAGGACAGGGGGGGTCCATCTGAAGCTTTCTTT
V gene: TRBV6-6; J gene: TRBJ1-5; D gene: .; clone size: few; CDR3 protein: CASSYAANQPQHF; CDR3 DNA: TGTGCCAGCAGTTACGCGGCGAATCAGCCCCAGCATTTT
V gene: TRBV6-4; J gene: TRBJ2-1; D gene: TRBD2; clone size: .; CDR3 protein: CASSARGGGNEQFF; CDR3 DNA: TGTGCCAGCTCAGCCCGAGGCGGGGGGAATGAGCAGTTCTTC
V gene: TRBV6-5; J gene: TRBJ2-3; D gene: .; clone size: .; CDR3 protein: CASSYLPLGSDTQYF; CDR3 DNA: TGTGCCAGCAGTTACTTACCCCTTGGGTCAGATACGCAGTATTTT
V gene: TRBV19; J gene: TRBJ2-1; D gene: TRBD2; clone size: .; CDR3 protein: CASTPGLGGSYNEQFF; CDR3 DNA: TGTGCCAGTACTCCGGGACTAGGGGGCTCCTACAATGAGCAGTTCTTC
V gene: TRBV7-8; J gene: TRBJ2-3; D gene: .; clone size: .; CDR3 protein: CASSLEVFNTQYF; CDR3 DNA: TGTGCCAGCAGCTTAGAGGTCTTCAATACGCAGTATTTT
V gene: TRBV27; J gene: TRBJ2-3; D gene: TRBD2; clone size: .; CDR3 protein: CASSLVGLATDTQYF; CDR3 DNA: TGTGCCAGCAGTTTAGTGGGACTAGCGACAGATACGCAGTATTTT
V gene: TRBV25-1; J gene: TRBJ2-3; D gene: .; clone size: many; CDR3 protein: CASSPRASDTQYF; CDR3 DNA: TGTGCCAGCAGTCCCCGGGCCTCAGATACGCAGTATTTT
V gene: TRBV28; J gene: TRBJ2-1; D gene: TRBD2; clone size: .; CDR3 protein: CASSRLAGLGNEQFF; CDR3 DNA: TGTGCCAGCAGTCGACTAGCGGGACTTGGTAATGAGCAGTTCTTC
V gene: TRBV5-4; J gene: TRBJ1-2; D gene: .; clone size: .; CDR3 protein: CASSLDQNGYTF; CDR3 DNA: TGTGCCAGCAGCTTGGATCAGAATGGCTACACCTTC
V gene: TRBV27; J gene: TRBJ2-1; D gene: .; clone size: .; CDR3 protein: CASRSMGRYNEQFF; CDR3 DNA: TGTGCCAGCAGGTCTATGGGAAGGTACAATGAGCAGTTCTTC
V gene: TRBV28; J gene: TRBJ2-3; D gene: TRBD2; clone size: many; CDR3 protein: CASSYGLAGMDTDTQYF; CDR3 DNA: TGTGCCAGCAGTTACGGACTAGCGGGGATGGACACAGATACGCAGTATTTT
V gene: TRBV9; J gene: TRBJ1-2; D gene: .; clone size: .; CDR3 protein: CASSQDSYGYTF; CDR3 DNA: TGTGCCAGCAGCCAGGACAGCTATGGCTACACCTTC
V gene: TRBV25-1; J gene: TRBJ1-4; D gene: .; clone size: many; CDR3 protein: CASSGDSADEKLFF; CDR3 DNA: TGTGCCAGCAGTGGGGACTCGGCGGATGAAAAACTGTTTTTT
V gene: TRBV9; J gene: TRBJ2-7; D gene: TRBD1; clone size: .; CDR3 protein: CASSATGNFYEQYF; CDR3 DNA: TGTGCCAGCAGCGCGACAGGGAACTTCTACGAGCAGTACTTC
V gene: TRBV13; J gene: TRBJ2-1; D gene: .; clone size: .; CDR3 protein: CASSLRQDLYNEQFF; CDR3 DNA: TGTGCCAGCAGCTTAAGACAGGACCTTTACAATGAGCAGTTCTTC
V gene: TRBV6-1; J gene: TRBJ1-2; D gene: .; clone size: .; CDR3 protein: CASSEAWGRAYGYTF; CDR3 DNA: TGTGCCAGCAGTGAAGCCTGGGGTAGGGCCTATGGCTACACCTTC
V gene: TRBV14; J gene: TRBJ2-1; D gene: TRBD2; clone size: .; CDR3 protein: CASSLLTSGLYNEQFF; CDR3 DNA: TGTGCCAGCAGCCTCCTGACTAGCGGCCTCTACAATGAGCAGTTCTTC
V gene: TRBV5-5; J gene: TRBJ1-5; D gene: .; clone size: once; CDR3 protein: CASSLEGGFGNQPQHF; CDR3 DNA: TGTGCCAGCAGCTTGGAGGGTGGTTTTGGCAATCAGCCCCAGCATTTT
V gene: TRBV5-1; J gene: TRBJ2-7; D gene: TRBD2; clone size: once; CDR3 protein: CASREVASGYSYEQYF; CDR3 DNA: TGCGCCAGCAGAGAGGTGGCTAGCGGGTACTCATACGAGCAGTACTTC
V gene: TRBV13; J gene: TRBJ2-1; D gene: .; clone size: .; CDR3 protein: CASSLGLGGYNEQFF; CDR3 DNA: TGTGCCAGCAGCTTAGGCCTAGGGGGATACAATGAGCAGTTCTTC